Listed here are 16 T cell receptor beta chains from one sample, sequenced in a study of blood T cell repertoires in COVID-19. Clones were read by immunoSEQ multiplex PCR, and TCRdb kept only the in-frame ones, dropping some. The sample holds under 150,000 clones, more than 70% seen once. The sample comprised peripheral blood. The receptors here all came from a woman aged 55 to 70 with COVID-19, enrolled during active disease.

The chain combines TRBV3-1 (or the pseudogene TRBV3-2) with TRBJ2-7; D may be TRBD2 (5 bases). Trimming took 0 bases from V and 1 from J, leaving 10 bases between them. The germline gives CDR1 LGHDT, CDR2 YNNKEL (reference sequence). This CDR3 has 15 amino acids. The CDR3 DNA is TGTGCCAGCAGCCAAGAACCGGGGAAATCCTACGAGCAGTACTTC. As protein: CASSQEPGKSYEQYF.

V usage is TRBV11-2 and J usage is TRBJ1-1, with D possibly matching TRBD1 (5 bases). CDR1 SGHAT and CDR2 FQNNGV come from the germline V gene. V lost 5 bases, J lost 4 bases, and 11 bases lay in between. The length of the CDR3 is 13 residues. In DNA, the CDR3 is TGTGCCAGCAGCATCAGGGATTCCACTGAAGCTTTCTTT. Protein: CASSIRDSTEAFF. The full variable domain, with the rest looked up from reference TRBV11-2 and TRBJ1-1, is EAGVAQSPRYKIIEKRQSVAFWCNPISGHATLYWYQQILGQGPKLLIQFQNNGVVDDSQLPKDRFSAERLKGVDSTLKIQPAKLEDSAVYLCASSIRDSTEAFFGQGTRLTVV.

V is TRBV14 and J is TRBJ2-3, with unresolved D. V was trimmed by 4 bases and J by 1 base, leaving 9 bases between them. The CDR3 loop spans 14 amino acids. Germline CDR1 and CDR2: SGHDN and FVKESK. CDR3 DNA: TGTGCCAGCAGCCGAGGTGCAGGCACAGATACGCAGTATTTT. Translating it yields CASSRGAGTDTQYF.

The CDR3 sequence is CASSYGTGFTEAFF. The CDR3 nucleotides are TGTGCCAGCAGCTACGGGACAGGGTTTACTGAAGCTTTCTTT. The gene calls are TRBV3-1 (or the pseudogene TRBV3-2) and TRBJ1-1; TRBD1 aligns across 9 bases. The CDR3 totals 14 residues. V shed 5 bases, J shed 5 bases, and the junction held 6 bases outside the gene matches. Germline V gene sequence: CDR1 LGHDT, CDR2 YNNKEL (reference sequence).

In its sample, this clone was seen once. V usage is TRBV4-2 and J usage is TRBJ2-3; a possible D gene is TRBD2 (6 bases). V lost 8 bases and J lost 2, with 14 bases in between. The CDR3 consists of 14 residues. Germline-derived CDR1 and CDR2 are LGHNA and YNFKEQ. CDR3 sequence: CASGRDSLTDTQYF. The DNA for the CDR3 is TGTGCCAGCGGCCGGGACTCCCTCACAGATACGCAGTATTTT.

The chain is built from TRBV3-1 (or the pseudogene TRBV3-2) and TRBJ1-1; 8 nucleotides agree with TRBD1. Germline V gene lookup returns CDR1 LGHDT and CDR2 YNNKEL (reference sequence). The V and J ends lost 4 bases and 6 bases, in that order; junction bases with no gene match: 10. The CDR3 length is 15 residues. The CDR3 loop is CASSPQGGWRAEAFF. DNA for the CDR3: TGTGCCAGCAGCCCACAGGGGGGATGGCGAGCTGAAGCTTTCTTT.

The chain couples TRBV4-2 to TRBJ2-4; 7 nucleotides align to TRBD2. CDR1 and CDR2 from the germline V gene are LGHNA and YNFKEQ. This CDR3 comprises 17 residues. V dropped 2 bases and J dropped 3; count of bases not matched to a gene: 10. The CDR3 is CASSQYTERGGKNIQYF. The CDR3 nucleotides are TGTGCCAGCAGCCAATACACGGAGCGGGGAGGCAAAAACATTCAGTACTTC.

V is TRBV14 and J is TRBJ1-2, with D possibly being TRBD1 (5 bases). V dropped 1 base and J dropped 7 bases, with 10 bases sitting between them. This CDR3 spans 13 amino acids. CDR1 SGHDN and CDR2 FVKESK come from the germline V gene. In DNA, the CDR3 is TGTGCCAGCAGCCAAGCCAGGGTTGCTGGCTACACCTTC. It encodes CASSQARVAGYTF. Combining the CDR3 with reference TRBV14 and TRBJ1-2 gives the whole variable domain EAGVTQFPSHSVIEKGQTVTLRCDPISGHDNLYWYRRVMGKEIKFLLHFVKESKQDESGMPNNRFLAERTGGTYSTLKVQPAELEDSGVYFCASSQARVAGYTFGSGTRLTVV.

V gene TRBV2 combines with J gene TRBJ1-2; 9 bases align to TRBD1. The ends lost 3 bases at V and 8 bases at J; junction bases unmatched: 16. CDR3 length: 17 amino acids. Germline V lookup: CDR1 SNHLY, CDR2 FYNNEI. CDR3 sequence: CASSDPGTGYGRVGYTF. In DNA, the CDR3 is TGTGCCAGCAGTGACCCCGGGACAGGGTATGGGCGCGTGGGCTACACCTTC.

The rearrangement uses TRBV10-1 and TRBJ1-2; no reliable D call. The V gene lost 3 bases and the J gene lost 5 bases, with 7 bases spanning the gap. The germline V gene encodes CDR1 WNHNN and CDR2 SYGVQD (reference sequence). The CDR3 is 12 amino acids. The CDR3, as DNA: TGCGCCAGCAGTGATGGGAGGTATGGCTACACCTTC. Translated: CASSDGRYGYTF.

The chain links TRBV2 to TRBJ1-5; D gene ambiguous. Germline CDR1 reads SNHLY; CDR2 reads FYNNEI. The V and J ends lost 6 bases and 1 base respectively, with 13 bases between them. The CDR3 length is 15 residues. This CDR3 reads CASRNYWESNQPQHF. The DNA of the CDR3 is TGTGCCAGCAGGAACTATTGGGAGAGCAATCAGCCCCAGCATTTT. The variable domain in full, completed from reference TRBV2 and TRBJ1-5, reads EPEVTQTPSHQVTQMGQEVILRCVPISNHLYFYWYRQILGQKVEFLVSFYNNEISEKSEIFDDQFSVERPDGSNFTLKIRSTKLEDSAMYFCASRNYWESNQPQHFGDGTRLSIL.

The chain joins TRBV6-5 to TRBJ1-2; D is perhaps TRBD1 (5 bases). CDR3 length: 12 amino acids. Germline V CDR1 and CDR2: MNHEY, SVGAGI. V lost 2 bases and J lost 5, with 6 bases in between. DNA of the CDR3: TGTGCCAGCAGTTACGGACATTATGGCTACACCTTC. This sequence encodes CASSYGHYGYTF.

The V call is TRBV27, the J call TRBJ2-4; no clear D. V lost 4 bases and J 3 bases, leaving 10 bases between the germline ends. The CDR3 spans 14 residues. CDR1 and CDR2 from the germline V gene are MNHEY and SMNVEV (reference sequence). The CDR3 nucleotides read TGTGCCAGCAGTTCCCCTTCGGGCAAAAACATTCAGTACTTC. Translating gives CASSSPSGKNIQYF.

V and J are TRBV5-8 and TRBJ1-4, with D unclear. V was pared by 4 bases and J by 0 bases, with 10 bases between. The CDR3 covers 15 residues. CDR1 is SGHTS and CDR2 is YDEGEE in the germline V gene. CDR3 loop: CASSIYTSTNEKLFF. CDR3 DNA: TGTGCCAGCAGCATTTACACGTCAACTAATGAAAAACTGTTTTTT.

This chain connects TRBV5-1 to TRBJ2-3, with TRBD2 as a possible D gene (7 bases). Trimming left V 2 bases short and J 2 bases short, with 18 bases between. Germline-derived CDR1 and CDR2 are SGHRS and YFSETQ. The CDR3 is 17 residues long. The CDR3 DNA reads TGCGCCAGCAGCTTATTCGGGGGGAACAGGGTCACAGATACGCAGTATTTT. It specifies CASSLFGGNRVTDTQYF.

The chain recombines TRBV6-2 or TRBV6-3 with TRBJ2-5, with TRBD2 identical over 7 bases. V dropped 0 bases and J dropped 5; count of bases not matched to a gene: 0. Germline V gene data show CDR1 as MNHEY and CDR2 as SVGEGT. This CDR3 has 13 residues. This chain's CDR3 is CASSYSGGETQYF. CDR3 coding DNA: TGTGCCAGCAGTTACTCGGGAGGGGAGACCCAGTACTTC.